Listed here are 30 T cell receptor beta chains from one sample, sequenced in a study of blood T cell repertoires in COVID-19. Produced via immunoSEQ multiplex PCR; TCRdb's table is partial and in-frame only. Of some 250,000 clones listed, 82% are singletons. Sample: peripheral blood. Receptors originate from a woman aged 18 to 35 with acute or convalescent COVID-19.

This clone was detected only a few times. V and J are TRBV10-1 and TRBJ1-1; weak D call: TRBD1 (5 bases). Trimming stripped 0 bases from V and 1 base from J, with 9 bases between. The CDR3 has 15 residues. Germline loops: CDR1 WNHNN, CDR2 SYGVQD (reference sequence). The CDR3 coding sequence is TGCGCCAGCAGTGAGTCAGGCAGGGCGAACACTGAAGCTTTCTTT. Translating gives CASSESGRANTEAFF.

This chain connects TRBV6-5 to TRBJ1-1; TRBD1 matches at 8 bases. CDR1 is MNHEY and CDR2 is SVGAGI in the germline V gene. The CDR3 spans 15 residues. V lost 0 bases and J lost 8; bases outside the gene matches: 8. CDR3 residues: CASSYSGTGNREAFF. CDR3 DNA: TGTGCCAGCAGTTACTCAGGGACAGGCAACAGAGAAGCTTTCTTT.

The V call is TRBV4-3, the J call TRBJ2-2; D not certain. The V gene's germline CDR1 is LGHNA and CDR2 YSLEER. V lost 3 bases and J 2 bases, leaving 16 bases between the germline ends. The CDR3 has 17 amino acids. This CDR3 is CASSHLNSHLNTGELFF. CDR3 sequence (DNA): TGCGCCAGCAGCCACCTTAATTCACACCTTAACACCGGGGAGCTGTTTTTT.

A few counts support this clone. In nucleotides, the CDR3 is TGTGCCAGCAGCGGCGGGAGGGCCCAAGAGACCCAGTACTTC. Amino acids: CASSGGRAQETQYF. The V gene is TRBV7-2, the J gene TRBJ2-5; 9 nucleotides match TRBD2. The CDR3 is made up of 14 amino acids. Germline V lookup: CDR1 SGHTA, CDR2 FQGNSA. V lost 5 bases to trimming and J lost 1 base; unmatched junction nucleotides: 2.

The chain combines TRBV5-1 with TRBJ2-2; no firm D call. CDR3 length: 14 residues. Germline V gene data show CDR1 as SGHRS and CDR2 as YFSETQ. The germline V and J ends were trimmed by 0 bases and 6 bases, with 9 bases remaining between them. The CDR3 coding sequence is TGCGCCAGCAGCTTGGGTGGTAGCCCCGGGGAGCTGTTTTTT. Its protein product is CASSLGGSPGELFF.

The chain uses TRBV14 and TRBJ2-7; D may be TRBD2 (5 bases). The CDR3 extends over 16 amino acids. Germline CDR1 reads SGHDN; CDR2 reads FVKESK. Trimming shortened V by 0 bases and J by 2 bases, and 14 bases separated the two germline ends. The CDR3 DNA reads as TGTGCCAGCAGCCAAGATACGGGATCCCTGACCTACGAGCAGTACTTC. Its protein product is CASSQDTGSLTYEQYF.

The rearrangement joins TRBV11-1 to TRBJ1-6; 9 positions match TRBD1. Germline lookup yields CDR1 SGHAT and CDR2 FQDESV (reference sequence). The trim removed 3 bases at V and 9 bases at J, leaving 3 bases unmatched. The CDR3 has 14 residues. The DNA for the CDR3 is TGTGCCAGCAGCTTCGGGACAGGGCCTTCACCCCTCCACTTT. This gives the protein CASSFGTGPSPLHF.

This clone appeared a single time. The genes are TRBV9 and TRBJ2-5; D ambiguous. The germline V gene has CDR1 SGDLS and CDR2 YYNGEE. The CDR3 is 15 amino acids. V dropped 0 bases and J dropped 1 base, with 10 bases sitting between them. The chain's CDR3 is CASSVGAPTQETQYF. Here the CDR3 DNA reads TGTGCCAGCAGCGTAGGGGCTCCAACCCAAGAGACCCAGTACTTC.

V usage is TRBV18 and J usage is TRBJ2-3; D call uncertain. Trimming left V 5 bases short and J 3 bases short, with 6 bases between. CDR3 length: 12 residues. Per the germline V gene, CDR1 is KGHSH and CDR2 is LQKENI. As DNA, the CDR3 is TGTGCCAGCTCAGTCATGACAGATACGCAGTATTTT. Protein: CASSVMTDTQYF.

V gene TRBV19 combines with J gene TRBJ1-2; D ambiguous. The CDR3 totals 14 residues. Germline CDR1 reads LNHDA; CDR2 reads SQIVND (reference sequence). Trimming shortened V by 3 bases and J by 0 bases, and 8 bases separated the two germline ends. Here the CDR3 reads CASSIGGPNYGYTF. DNA for the CDR3: TGTGCCAGTAGTATCGGAGGCCCTAACTATGGCTACACCTTC. The whole variable domain, remainder taken from reference TRBV19 and TRBJ1-2, is DGGITQSPKYLFRKEGQNVTLSCEQNLNHDAMYWYRQDPGQGLRLIYYSQIVNDFQKGDIAEGYSVSREKKESFPLTVTSAQKNPTAFYLCASSIGGPNYGYTFGSGTRLTVV.

This chain links TRBV6-2 or TRBV6-3 with TRBJ2-7; D not certain. The germline V gene has CDR1 MNHEY and CDR2 SVGEGT. This CDR3 comprises 17 residues. V dropped 0 bases and J dropped 3 bases, with 18 bases sitting between them. The chain's CDR3 is CASSYSSHRDIGYEQYF. CDR3 DNA: TGTGCCAGCAGTTACTCGAGTCATCGAGACATTGGCTACGAGCAGTACTTC.

The V gene is TRBV18, the J gene TRBJ1-1; 7 bases map to TRBD1. CDR3 length equals 14 residues. CDR1 and CDR2 from the germline V gene are KGHSH and LQKENI. V gave up 6 bases and J gave up 0 bases; unmatched junction bases: 4. The chain's CDR3 is CASSQQGLNTEAFF. CDR3 DNA sequence: TGTGCCAGCTCTCAACAGGGGTTGAACACTGAAGCTTTCTTT.

The chain combines TRBV5-4 with TRBJ1-1; maybe TRBD1 (5 bases). Looked up from germline, CDR1 is SGHNT and CDR2 is YYREEE (reference sequence). This CDR3 contains 15 residues. V was clipped by 0 bases and J by 5 bases, with 14 bases between them. CDR3 bases: TGTGCCAGCAGCTTGGGGGGGGAAGGTAATACTGAAGCTTTCTTT. Protein: CASSLGGEGNTEAFF.

This clone was picked up a small number of times. This chain uses TRBV6-5 with TRBJ1-2; D may be TRBD1 (5 bases). V shed 10 bases and J shed 4 bases, with 13 bases lying between them. The CDR3 loop spans 12 amino acids. Germline CDR1 is MNHEY and CDR2 is SVGAGI. The CDR3 spells CATGGLSYGYTF. In DNA form, the CDR3 reads TGTGCCACCGGGGGGTTAAGCTATGGCTACACCTTC.

V and J are TRBV9 and TRBJ1-6; TRBD1 is a possible D gene (5 bases). Trimming pared 7 bases from V and 5 bases from J, leaving 13 bases between. The CDR3 sequence is 14 residues long. Germline V gene sequence: CDR1 SGDLS, CDR2 YYNGEE. This CDR3 reads CASRAGLNNSPLHF. DNA for the CDR3: TGTGCCAGCCGGGCAGGGTTAAATAATTCACCCCTCCACTTT. Full variable domain (remainder filled in from reference TRBV9 and TRBJ1-6): DSGVTQTPKHLITATGQRVTLRCSPRSGDLSVYWYQQSLDQGLQFLIQYYNGEERAKGNILERFSAQQFPDLHSELNLSSLELGDSALYFCASRAGLNNSPLHFGNGTRLTVT.

Ten or more counts support this clone. J is TRBJ1-4 and V is TRBV19, with 8 positions matching TRBD1. The CDR3 has 14 residues. J lost 13 bases, V lost 4 bases, and 11 bases had no gene match. The V gene's germline CDR1 is LNHDA and CDR2 SQIVND (reference sequence). CDR3 residues: CASSTWTGRELLFF. The DNA for the CDR3 is TGTGCCAGTAGTACATGGACAGGGAGAGAGTTACTGTTTTTT.

The chain uses TRBV27 and TRBJ2-1; 12 bases fit TRBD2. Germline V gene lookup returns CDR1 MNHEY and CDR2 SMNVEV (reference sequence). This CDR3 is 17 amino acids long. The J segment lost 4 bases and the V segment lost 7 bases, leaving 11 bases of the junction unmatched. The CDR3 reads CASTNPGLAGTYNEQFF. As DNA, the CDR3 is TGTGCCAGCACGAACCCCGGACTAGCGGGGACATACAATGAGCAGTTCTTC.

The rearrangement links TRBV10-1 to TRBJ1-2, with 10 bases identical to TRBD1. The ends lost 8 bases at V and 4 bases at J; junction bases unmatched: 4. Per germline, CDR1 WNHNN and CDR2 SYGVQD (reference sequence). The CDR3 loop spans 13 amino acids. CDR3 in amino acids: CASDDRGPYGYTF. CDR3 sequence (DNA): TGCGCCAGCGACGACAGGGGGCCCTATGGCTACACCTTC.

The chain links TRBV7-9 to TRBJ2-7; 10 bases align to TRBD1. Per the germline V gene, CDR1 is SEHNR and CDR2 is FQNEAQ (reference sequence). The CDR3 contains 15 residues. Unmatched junction bases numbered 5, after V lost 4 bases and J lost 2 bases. For the CDR3, the DNA is TGTGCCAGCAGCTCCGGGACAGGGGTCCCCTACGAGCAGTACTTC. It yields the protein CASSSGTGVPYEQYF.

As concerns this clone: This specimen includes other DNA sequences encoding the same CDR3. The chain couples TRBV18 to TRBJ1-2; 7 bases are a match to TRBD1. This CDR3 spans 14 amino acids. The germline V gene has CDR1 KGHSH and CDR2 LQKENI. J lost 5 bases, V lost 0 bases, and 3 bases had no gene match. The CDR3 nucleotides read TGTGCCAGCTCACCACCGGGACAGACGTATGGCTACACCTTC. Its protein product is CASSPPGQTYGYTF.

This sequence joins TRBV15 and TRBJ2-7; 7 bases align to TRBD2. CDR3 length: 14 residues. V was clipped by 5 bases and J by 4 bases; unmatched bases: 8. Germline loops: CDR1 LNHNV, CDR2 YYDKDF (reference sequence). CDR3 region: CATSDRDYLYEQYF. CDR3 sequence (DNA): TGTGCCACCAGCGACCGGGACTACCTTTACGAGCAGTACTTC.

This clone appeared a few times. This chain joins TRBV18 and TRBJ2-2, with TRBD2 as a possible D gene (5 bases). The CDR3 totals 16 residues. The V end lost 3 bases, the J end lost 0 bases, and 11 bases lay between the germline ends. Germline CDR1 reads KGHSH; CDR2 reads LQKENI. The CDR3 loop is CASSPGYGANTGELFF. The CDR3, as DNA: TGTGCCAGCTCACCGGGATACGGGGCGAACACCGGGGAGCTGTTTTTT.

The chain combines TRBV11-2 with TRBJ2-7, with TRBD1 matching over 7 bases. Germline values: CDR1 SGHAT, CDR2 FQNNGV. With V trimmed by 0 bases and J by 3 bases, 2 bases remained unmatched. This CDR3 has 14 residues. CDR3 DNA sequence: TGTGCCAGCAGCTTAGATCCAGGGGGCTACGAGCAGTACTTC. This sequence encodes CASSLDPGGYEQYF.

The chain uses TRBV11-2 and TRBJ1-2, with D possibly matching TRBD1 (5 bases). V was shortened by 1 base and J by 4 bases, with 10 bases between the two germline ends. Germline CDR1 SGHAT, CDR2 FQNNGV. This CDR3 comprises 14 residues. CDR3 amino acids: CASSLVRGSYGYTF. In DNA form, the CDR3 reads TGTGCCAGCAGCTTAGTGCGGGGGTCCTATGGCTACACCTTC.

This chain links TRBV15 with TRBJ1-5; D gene unclear. CDR1 is LNHNV, CDR2 YYDKDF, per germline (reference sequence). Trimming left V 1 base short and J 0 bases short, with 19 bases between. The CDR3 extends over 19 amino acids. CDR3 coding DNA: TGTGCCACCAGCAGAGGCGGCGGGGTAGGCCCCTATAGCAATCAGCCCCAGCATTTT. Its protein is CATSRGGGVGPYSNQPQHF.

This clone has more than one count but fewer than ten. V gene TRBV9 combines with J gene TRBJ1-6; D perhaps matches TRBD1 (6 bases). This CDR3 is built from 19 residues. Germline CDR1 is SGDLS and CDR2 is YYNGEE. The germline V and J ends were trimmed by 4 bases and 5 bases, with 25 bases remaining between them. As DNA, the CDR3 is TGTGCCAGCAGCCTCCGGGGACAACCCGGTGCCCGCGATAATTCACCCCTCCACTTT. It specifies CASSLRGQPGARDNSPLHF.

The chain links TRBV18 to TRBJ2-1; TRBD1 matches at 7 bases. The junction had 5 bases not matched to a gene; V was cut back by 0 bases and J by 3 bases. The length of the CDR3 is 16 residues. Germline V gives CDR1 KGHSH, CDR2 LQKENI. The CDR3 DNA follows: TGTGCCAGCTCACCACCGGATGGGACAGACTACAATGAGCAGTTCTTC. It encodes CASSPPDGTDYNEQFF.

The gene calls are TRBV14 and TRBJ1-1; a weak D match, TRBD1 (6 bases). Germline CDR1 reads SGHDN; CDR2 reads FVKESK. Trimming cost V 4 bases and J 1 base, with 19 bases left between them. This CDR3 has 17 amino acids. This CDR3 reads CASSLVQGSLWNTEAFF. Here the CDR3 DNA reads TGTGCCAGCAGCCTGGTGCAGGGGAGTCTATGGAACACTGAAGCTTTCTTT.

There are a few counts of this clone. The genes are TRBV6-5 and TRBJ2-7; 7 nucleotides match TRBD2. The V segment lost 7 bases and the J segment 0 bases; nucleotides outside the gene matches: 3. Germline CDR1 MNHEY, CDR2 SVGAGI. The CDR3 totals 13 residues. The CDR3 protein is CASTSGTSYEQYF. CDR3 nucleotides: TGTGCCAGCACCAGCGGGACCTCCTACGAGCAGTACTTC.

V gene TRBV7-3 combines with J gene TRBJ2-1; 11 nucleotides agree with TRBD2. This CDR3 has 15 residues. Per germline, CDR1 SGHTA and CDR2 FQGTGA. With 5 bases clipped from V and 4 bases from J, the junction kept 4 bases outside the gene matches. The CDR3 here is CASSLLAGEYNEQFF. CDR3 in DNA: TGTGCCAGCAGCCTACTAGCGGGGGAATACAATGAGCAGTTCTTC.